One sample yielded the 14 T cell receptor beta chains listed below, sequenced in a study of blood T cells in healthy people across ages. Combining a sample-barcoded 5' primer with a J-beta primer mix, a second PCR ran for about 7 to 11 cycles. Using its own MiXCR run on the 5' RACE reads, TCRdb lists one record per CDR3 protein. Among 1,800,000 or so distinct CDR3 sequences listed, 39% were seen once. Sequencing input: blood. These receptor sequences come from a human donor in good health.

CDR3 sequence (DNA): TGCGCCAGCAGCCAAGATCGTGAAGGGGGTTGGAAACTGTTTTTT. Amino acids: CASSQDREGGWKLFF. The genes are TRBV4-3 and TRBJ1-4, with D possibly matching TRBD1 (6 bases). The CDR3 loop spans 15 amino acids. Deletions cut 0 bases from V and 11 bases from J, with 16 bases between. The germline gives CDR1 LGHNA, CDR2 YSLEER.

This clonotype was counted between two and nine times. DNA of the CDR3: TGTGCCAGCAGCGTACGGCTAGCGGAAACCCAGTTCTTC. This gives the protein CASSVRLAETQFF. The chain couples TRBV9 to TRBJ2-1; TRBD2 aligns across 7 bases. The V and J ends lost 1 base and 13 bases, in that order; junction bases with no gene match: 8. The CDR3 totals 13 residues. Germline V lookup: CDR1 SGDLS, CDR2 YYNGEE.

This rearrangement joins TRBV5-1 to TRBJ1-1, with D possibly being TRBD1 (5 bases). Per the germline V gene, CDR1 is SGHRS and CDR2 is YFSETQ. The CDR3 runs to 14 residues. Trimming removed 0 bases at V and 4 bases at J, with 10 bases between. The CDR3 DNA sequence: TGCGCCAGCAGCTTGGAAGCAGGGCGCACTGAAGCTTTCTTT. It codes for CASSLEAGRTEAFF.

The rearrangement joins TRBV4-1 to TRBJ2-1; D is unresolved. Germline V gene data show CDR1 as MGHRA and CDR2 as YSYEKL. The ends were cut back, 1 base at V and 3 bases at J, with 19 bases in the middle. The CDR3 covers 18 residues. CDR3 DNA: TGCGCCAGCAGCCAAGTTCCCCCCGCCCAGCGCAGCTACAATGAGCAGTTCTTC. It encodes CASSQVPPAQRSYNEQFF.

This clonotype was detected only a few times. The V call is TRBV28, the J call TRBJ1-2, with D unclear. Germline V gene lookup returns CDR1 MDHEN and CDR2 SYDVKM. Between the trimmed V and J ends, which lost 5 bases and 2 bases, there was a span of 18 bases. This CDR3 region has 16 residues. The CDR3 DNA sequence: TGTGCCAGCAGTGGGTACCCTCCTAGAGAGAACTATGGCTACACCTTC. Translated, it gives CASSGYPPRENYGYTF.

The chain uses TRBV29-1 and TRBJ2-3, with TRBD1 matching over 9 bases. V lost 8 bases to trimming and J lost 1 base; unmatched junction nucleotides: 7. Germline V CDR1 and CDR2: SQVTM, ANQGSEA. The CDR3 is made up of 14 amino acids. CDR3 sequence (DNA): TGCAGCCTCGGGGGACAGGGACGCACAGATACGCAGTATTTT. Residues: CSLGGQGRTDTQYF.

The chain employs TRBV4-2 and TRBJ1-2; D remains unclear. With 0 bases removed from V and 8 bases from J, the gap between germline ends came to 13 bases. CDR1 and CDR2 from the germline V gene are LGHNA and YNFKEQ. The CDR3 covers 14 residues. Here the CDR3 reads CASSQETGLGGYTF. CDR3 sequence (DNA): TGTGCCAGCAGCCAAGAGACGGGTTTAGGAGGCTACACCTTC.

There are a few counts of this clonotype. A junction end diverges from the germline sequence, so it may reflect a read error. The rearrangement links TRBV5-1 to TRBJ2-6; TRBD1 agrees at 8 bases. Germline V CDR1 and CDR2: SGHRS, YFSETQ. This CDR3 contains 16 residues. CDR3 DNA sequence: TGCGCCAGCAGGACAGGGGCGTCCTCTGGGGCCAACGTCCAGACTTTC. This encodes CASRTGASSGANVQTF. The entire variable domain, with the rest obtained from reference TRBV5-1 and TRBJ2-6, is as follows: KAGVTQTPRYLIKTRGQQVTLSCSPISGHRSVSWYQQTPGQGLQFLFEYFSETQRNKGNFPGRFSGRQFSNSRSEMNVSTLELGDSALYLCASRTGASSGANVQTFGAGSRLTVL.

The CDR3, as DNA: TGTGCCAGCACTCGGGAGGGGGCATTTACTGAAGCTTTCTTT. The encoded protein is CASTREGAFTEAFF. This chain connects TRBV6-6 to TRBJ1-1; 7 positions agree with TRBD1. Germline assignment: CDR1 MNHNY and CDR2 SVGAGI (reference sequence). V lost 7 bases and J lost 5; bases outside the gene matches: 10. This CDR3 comprises 14 residues.

This rearrangement joins TRBV5-5 to TRBJ2-1; D unresolved. V lost 3 bases and J lost 4, with 8 bases in between. Per germline, CDR1 SGHKS and CDR2 YYEKEE (reference sequence). This CDR3 has 13 residues. DNA for the CDR3: TGTGCCAGCAGCTCATCGGTATACAATGAGCAGTTCTTC. As protein: CASSSSVYNEQFF.

The V and J genes are TRBV12-3 or TRBV12-4 and TRBJ2-1; D is possibly TRBD1 or TRBD2 (6 bases each). The DNA end is a closer match to TRBJ2-7, so the J assignment may be wrong. This CDR3 region has 14 residues. CDR3 in amino acids: CASSLRGVYNEQYF. CDR3 in DNA: TGTGCCAGCAGTTTAAGGGGGGTCTACAATGAGCAGTACTTC.

This chain links TRBV9 with TRBJ1-2; perhaps TRBD1 as D (6 bases). V was clipped by 4 bases and J by 2 bases, with 15 bases between them. Germline V CDR1 and CDR2: SGDLS, YYNGEE. The CDR3 length is 15 residues. Here the CDR3 reads CASSSTGTPNYGYTF. The CDR3 bases are TGTGCCAGCAGCTCGACCGGGACACCAAACTATGGCTACACCTTC.

The chain links TRBV29-1 to TRBJ2-6; D ambiguous. CDR3 length equals 16 residues. Per the germline V gene, CDR1 is SQVTM and CDR2 is ANQGSEA. Trimming took off 7 bases at V and 0 bases at J, with 16 bases between the two ends. This chain's CDR3 is CSATALSLSGANVLTF. CDR3 bases: TGCAGCGCTACGGCCCTCTCCCTCTCTGGGGCCAACGTCCTGACTTTC.

This clonotype was counted between two and nine times. Written as DNA, the CDR3 is TGTGCCAGCAGCCAAGGAGGGTTAGAGCAGTTCTTC. It yields the protein CASSQGGLEQFF. The rearrangement joins TRBV7-3 to TRBJ2-1, with D perhaps TRBD2 (6 bases). The V end lost 5 bases, the J end lost 10 bases, and 12 bases lay between the germline ends. This CDR3 region has 12 residues. Germline loops: CDR1 SGHTA, CDR2 FQGTGA.